A selection of T cell receptor beta chains follows, all from one sample in a study of T-cell reconstitution after alpha-beta-depleted transplantation in children. TCRdb reanalysed the PCR reads using MiXCR and keeps one entry per CDR3 protein. The sample yields about 980,000 distinct CDR3 sequences, less than 30% seen once. The sequences come from PBMCs, mostly from graft donor cells, collected 360 days after TCRalphabeta/CD19-depleted stem cell transplant. These receptors originate from a boy in the first two years of life who had a stem cell transplant for SCID, so the T cells may come from the graft donor. Each CDR3 is given with its conserved first and last residue. The D gene is left open where the match is weak. The listing skips clone size in some rows; elsewhere it reads once, few, many or a size class.

V	size	D	J	CDR3	DNA
TRBV11-2	-	-	TRBJ1-1	CASSFRMNRVATEAFF	TGTGCCAGCAGCTTTAGGATGAACAGGGTCGCCACTGAAGCTTTCTTT
TRBV20-1	-	TRBD1	TRBJ2-7	CSASWAGGEQYF	TGCAGTGCTAGCTGGGCAGGGGGAGAGCAGTACTTC
TRBV5-1	few	-	TRBJ2-1	CASSFPNLVIAEQGPNEQFF	TGCGCCAGCAGCTTCCCCAATTTGGTTATCGCCGAACAGGGACCTAATGAGCAGTTCTTC
TRBV27	-	TRBD2	TRBJ2-7	CASSSVGLAGGRSSYEQYF	TGTGCCAGCAGTTCTGTTGGACTAGCGGGGGGTCGGAGCTCCTACGAGCAGTACTTC
TRBV29-1	few	-	TRBJ2-7	CSVVRDGFYEQYF	TGCAGCGTTGTCCGGGACGGGTTCTACGAGCAGTACTTC
TRBV18	-	-	TRBJ2-5	CASSPPGGANSRTQYF	TGTGCCAGCTCACCGCCTGGGGGGGCTAATTCAAGGACCCAGTACTTC
TRBV20-1	few	-	TRBJ2-7	CSASRLDYEQYF	TGCAGTGCCAGCCGACTCGACTACGAGCAGTACTTC
TRBV20-1	few	TRBD2	TRBJ2-3	CSARGRGLAADTQYF	TGCAGTGCTAGAGGTCGAGGACTAGCGGCAGATACGCAGTATTTT
TRBV7-2	few	-	TRBJ1-1	CASSLAQPTEAFF	TGTGCCAGCAGCTTAGCACAGCCGACTGAAGCTTTCTTT
TRBV7-9	few	-	TRBJ2-7	CASSLQGNSYEQYF	TGTGCCAGCAGCTTGCAGGGTAACTCGTACGAGCAGTACTTC
TRBV29-1	few	-	TRBJ1-1	CSVSPVDTEAFF	TGCAGCGTTTCTCCGGTGGACACTGAAGCTTTCTTT
TRBV25-1	many	-	TRBJ2-5	CASSDTGQNNRETQYF	TGTGCCAGCAGTGATACTGGACAGAACAACCGAGAGACCCAGTACTTC
TRBV3-1	-	-	TRBJ1-1	CASSHGIEAFF	TGTGCCAGCAGCCATGGCATTGAAGCTTTCTTT
TRBV5-1	-	TRBD2	TRBJ2-5	CASSLLGGGRQETQYF	TGCGCCAGCAGCTTGTTGGGCGGGGGACGACAAGAGACCCAGTACTTC
TRBV29-1	-	-	TRBJ2-1	CSVPSWGVSYKEQFF	TGCAGCGTCCCGAGCTGGGGAGTCTCCTACAAAGAGCAGTTCTTC
TRBV12-3/TRBV12-4	few	TRBD2	TRBJ2-3	CASSFRLAGLTDTQYF	TGTGCCAGCAGTTTCCGGCTAGCGGGCCTCACAGATACGCAGTATTTT
TRBV28	-	-	TRBJ2-7	CASSFRWGLPPYEQYF	TGTGCCAGCAGTTTTCGGTGGGGCCTCCCGCCCTACGAGCAGTACTTC
TRBV12-3/TRBV12-4	-	-	TRBJ2-1	CASSLGPGWNEQFF	TGTGCCAGCAGTTTAGGACCGGGGTGGAATGAGCAGTTCTTC
TRBV5-1	-	-	TRBJ1-3	CASSLNRLEGGNTIYF	TGCGCCAGCAGCTTGAACCGCTTAGAGGGAGGAAACACCATATATTTT
TRBV19	-	-	TRBJ2-7	CASSWDLTYEQYF	TGTGCCAGTAGTTGGGACCTCACCTACGAGCAGTACTTC
TRBV2	-	-	TRBJ2-5	CASSEARLKETQYF	TGTGCCAGCAGTGAAGCGCGGCTAAAAGAGACCCAGTACTTC
TRBV24-1	-	-	TRBJ2-1	CATSDNGYSRDEQFF	TGTGCCACCAGTGATAATGGCTATTCCCGCGATGAGCAGTTCTTC
TRBV2	-	TRBD2	TRBJ2-7	CASSDFGTSLVRQYF	TGTGCCAGCAGTGACTTCGGGACTAGCCTCGTTAGGCAGTACTTC
TRBV29-1	few	TRBD2	TRBJ2-7	CSVRLAKRNEQYF	TGCAGCGTCCGACTAGCCAAAAGGAACGAGCAGTACTTC
TRBV7-7	once	-	TRBJ2-2	CASSWVLTGELFF	TGTGCCAGCAGCTGGGTCCTCACCGGGGAGCTGTTTTTT
TRBV12-3/TRBV12-4	-	-	TRBJ1-1	CASSSKSGLAEAFF	TGTGCCAGCAGTTCTAAATCCGGACTCGCTGAAGCTTTCTTT
TRBV6-2/TRBV6-3	-	-	TRBJ2-3	CASTLPFTDTQYF	TGTGCCAGCACCTTACCATTCACAGATACGCAGTATTTT
TRBV27	-	-	TRBJ2-1	CASRRAGAYNEQFF	TGTGCCAGCAGGCGGGCGGGCGCCTACAATGAGCAGTTCTTC
TRBV29-1	-	TRBD1	TRBJ1-3	CSARQGASDTIYF	TGCAGCGCTCGACAGGGGGCAAGTGACACCATATATTTT
TRBV4-1	-	-	TRBJ2-7	CASSHGDRLTYEQYF	TGCGCCAGCAGCCATGGCGACAGGTTAACCTACGAGCAGTACTTC
TRBV5-1	-	-	TRBJ2-3	CASSPSLTDTQYF	TGCGCCAGCAGTCCTTCTCTCACAGATACGCAGTATTTT
TRBV6-5	-	-	TRBJ1-1	CASSYGYENTEAFF	TGTGCCAGCAGTTACGGGTACGAAAACACTGAAGCTTTCTTT
TRBV12-3/TRBV12-4	-	TRBD1	TRBJ2-7	CASSPKTGLVEQYF	TGTGCCAGCAGTCCCAAGACAGGGTTGGTCGAGCAGTACTTC
TRBV12-3/TRBV12-4	-	TRBD2	TRBJ2-3	CASSSTGTRYKDTQYF	TGTGCCAGCAGTTCCACCGGGACTAGATATAAGGATACGCAGTATTTT
TRBV7-2	-	-	TRBJ2-7	CASSSGPRAPYEQYF	TGTGCCAGCAGCTCTGGCCCCAGGGCCCCCTACGAGCAGTACTTC
TRBV3-1	-	-	TRBJ1-2	CASSQDRDGYTF	TGTGCCAGCAGCCAAGATCGGGATGGCTACACCTTC
TRBV13	many	-	TRBJ2-3	CASSLAGRGTDTQYF	TGTGCCAGCAGCTTAGCGGGACGGGGCACAGATACGCAGTATTTT
TRBV4-2	few	-	TRBJ2-2	CASSIRKGILGNTGELFF	TGTGCCAGCAGCATCCGGAAGGGAATCCTCGGGAACACCGGGGAGCTGTTTTTT
TRBV5-1	few	TRBD1	TRBJ1-1	CASSRLALKRQGNTEAFF	TGCGCCAGCAGCCGTCTAGCCCTAAAAAGACAGGGGAACACTGAAGCTTTCTTT
TRBV27	-	TRBD1	TRBJ1-1	CASTTTQGRDTEAFF	TGTGCCAGCACCACCACACAGGGGCGGGACACTGAAGCTTTCTTT
TRBV20-1	once	TRBD2	TRBJ2-5	CSASSGLAGLKTQYF	TGCAGTGCTAGTTCCGGGCTAGCGGGGTTAAAGACCCAGTACTTC
TRBV3-1	few	TRBD1	TRBJ1-1	CASSPRTGGTEAFF	TGTGCCAGCAGCCCACGGACAGGGGGCACTGAAGCTTTCTTT
TRBV7-2	-	TRBD2	TRBJ2-3	CASSSTRTSGGTDTQYF	TGTGCCAGCAGCTCCACCCGGACTAGCGGCGGCACAGATACGCAGTATTTT
TRBV21-1	-	-	TRBJ2-7	CASSTETGRSIYEQYF	TGTGCCAGCAGCACTGAGACAGGCCGGTCAATCTACGAGCAGTACTTC
TRBV5-5	few	-	TRBJ2-3	CASSFRHGRTDTQYF	TGTGCCAGCAGCTTCAGACACGGGCGCACAGATACGCAGTATTTT
TRBV2	few	-	TRBJ1-5	CASSGGAGLLDQPQHF	TGTGCCAGCAGCGGGGGGGCAGGGCTACTCGATCAGCCCCAGCATTTT
TRBV20-1	-	-	TRBJ2-1	CSASGPTRNEQFF	TGCAGTGCTTCCGGACCGACTCGCAATGAGCAGTTCTTC
TRBV2	many	TRBD2	TRBJ2-7	CASSRTSGAYEQYF	TGTGCCAGCAGTCGGACTAGCGGGGCCTACGAGCAGTACTTC
TRBV29-1	few	-	TRBJ2-3	CSVDGVAGTDTQYF	TGCAGCGTTGATGGGGTAGCGGGCACAGATACGCAGTATTTT
TRBV28	-	-	TRBJ1-5	CASSPTPGRLDQPQHF	TGTGCCAGCAGCCCCACGCCCGGGCGCCTCGATCAGCCCCAGCATTTT
TRBV9	-	-	TRBJ2-3	CASSEGPSTDTQYF	TGTGCCAGCAGCGAGGGACCAAGCACAGATACGCAGTATTTT
TRBV5-1	-	TRBD2	TRBJ2-5	CASSLAPPAGSETQYF	TGCGCCAGCAGCTTGGCTCCTCCAGCGGGGTCTGAGACCCAGTACTTC
TRBV7-9	few	TRBD1	TRBJ1-1	CASSPNRGRTEAFF	TGTGCCAGCAGCCCCAACAGGGGGCGCACTGAAGCTTTCTTT